These 13 T cell receptor beta chains originate from one sample sequenced in a study of tissue T cells after allogeneic stem cell transplantation. Produced via immunoSEQ multiplex PCR; TCRdb's table is partial and in-frame only. The table has 20,000 to 30,000 clones, less than 75% seen once; the top ten hold roughly 7.7%. The starting material was tissue from the ileum, obtained at autopsy. These receptors came from a female donor older than 55 with lung cancer.

This chain uses TRBV7-3 with TRBJ2-5, with 8 positions matching TRBD2. Unmatched junction bases numbered 10, after V lost 2 bases and J lost 2 bases. CDR3 size: 17 residues. From germline, CDR1 is SGHTA and CDR2 FQGTGA. CDR3 loop: CASSLYGPGLGQETQYF. In DNA form, the CDR3 reads TGTGCCAGCAGCTTATACGGCCCGGGACTAGGGCAAGAGACCCAGTACTTC.

The chain has TRBV24-1 and TRBJ2-1; 10 bases agree with TRBD2. Germline V gene data show CDR1 as KGHDR and CDR2 as SFDVKD. The CDR3 spans 18 residues. The ends lost 3 bases at V and 3 bases at J; junction bases unmatched: 10. The CDR3 sequence is CATSDPTPGLANYNEQFF. The CDR3 DNA reads TGTGCCACCAGTGATCCCACACCGGGACTAGCGAACTACAATGAGCAGTTCTTC.

Remarks on this clone: This may be a read error: a much more frequent sequence differs by one nucleotide. V and J are TRBV5-6 and TRBJ2-1; possible D gene TRBD2, 5 bases. Germline-derived CDR1 and CDR2 are SGHDT and YYEEEE. This CDR3 is 15 amino acids long. The CDR3 here is CVSSLVRETYNEQFF. DNA of the CDR3: TGTGTCAGCAGCTTGGTGAGGGAAACCTACAATGAGCAGTTCTTC.

This chain connects TRBV7-3 to TRBJ1-5; D is perhaps TRBD1 (6 bases). Per germline, CDR1 SGHTA and CDR2 FQGTGA. This CDR3 region has 15 residues. Trimming removed 1 base at V and 5 bases at J, with 12 bases between. The CDR3 here is CASSLIGGRDQPQHF. CDR3 bases: TGTGCCAGCAGCTTAATTGGGGGCCGGGATCAGCCCCAGCATTTT.

The CDR3 reads CASSLERGIYEQYF. The CDR3 bases are TGTGCCAGCAGCTTAGAGAGGGGGATCTACGAGCAGTACTTC. This chain links TRBV11-2 with TRBJ2-7; D may be TRBD1 (6 bases). CDR1 SGHAT and CDR2 FQNNGV come from the germline V gene. The CDR3 sequence is 14 residues long. Trimming pared 0 bases from V and 3 bases from J, leaving 9 bases between.

The rearrangement links TRBV21-1 to TRBJ1-1. TRBV21-1 is a pseudogene segment. This CDR3 is built from 12 residues. The CDR3 here is CASSKGSAEAFF. CDR3 in DNA: TGTGCCAGCAGCAAAGGGTCAGCCGAAGCTTTCTTT.

The sample holds a few counts of this clone. The V gene is TRBV2, the J gene TRBJ1-2, with no clear D. Trimming took off 0 bases at V and 5 bases at J, with 7 bases between the two ends. From germline, CDR1 is SNHLY and CDR2 FYNNEI. This CDR3 is 13 amino acids long. CDR3 in DNA: TGTGCCAGCAGTGAAGCAGAGAGATATGGCTACACCTTC. Protein sequence: CASSEAERYGYTF.

Concerning this clone itself: The junction differs from germline at one of its ends, possibly a read error. The chain links TRBV24-1 to TRBJ2-5, with TRBD1 matching over 8 bases. The CDR3 covers 13 residues. Germline CDR1 and CDR2: KGHDR and SFDVKD. CDR3 sequence (DNA): TGTGCCACCAGTGATTTTAAGGGACAGGTGCTGAACTTC. It encodes CATSDFKGQVLNF.

The chain uses TRBV19 and TRBJ1-2, with a tentative D call TRBD1 (6 bases). V was shortened by 7 bases and J by 5 bases, with 11 bases between the two germline ends. From germline, CDR1 is LNHDA and CDR2 SQIVND (reference sequence). The CDR3 runs to 12 residues. The DNA for the CDR3 is TGTGCCAGTATTACAGGGTTTTATGGCTACACCTTC. Translated, it gives CASITGFYGYTF. Based on the CDR3 plus reference TRBV19 and TRBJ1-2, the full variable domain is DGGITQSPKYLFRKEGQNVTLSCEQNLNHDAMYWYRQDPGQGLRLIYYSQIVNDFQKGDIAEGYSVSREKKESFPLTVTSAQKNPTAFYLCASITGFYGYTFGSGTRLTVV.

As DNA, the CDR3 is TGTGCTAGTGCGAGGGGCAGTTTCACAGATACGCAGTATTTT. Protein sequence: CASARGSFTDTQYF. The chain has TRBV12-5 and TRBJ2-3; the D gene could be TRBD1 or TRBD2 (5 bases each). The V end lost 7 bases, the J end lost 2 bases, and 13 bases lay between the germline ends. The CDR3 extends over 14 amino acids. Germline V gives CDR1 LGHNT, CDR2 FRNRAP.

This sequence joins TRBV18 and TRBJ1-5, with 8 nucleotides matching TRBD1. Germline V lookup: CDR1 KGHSH, CDR2 LQKENI. Trimming at V came to 4 bases and at J to 4 bases, leaving 3 bases not matched to a gene. The CDR3 totals 14 residues. The CDR3 nucleotides read TGTGCCAGCTCACTGCAGGGGGCGAATCAGCCCCAGCATTTT. Translating gives CASSLQGANQPQHF.

The chain has TRBV14 and TRBJ1-3; D ambiguous. Trimming shortened V by 1 base and J by 8 bases, and 6 bases separated the two germline ends. Germline loops: CDR1 SGHDN, CDR2 FVKESK. The CDR3 loop spans 12 amino acids. CDR3 protein: CASSQVPYTIYF. The CDR3 nucleotides are TGTGCCAGCAGCCAAGTCCCATACACCATATATTTT.

V gene TRBV6-5 combines with J gene TRBJ1-1, with 9 bases identical to TRBD1. Germline CDR1 is MNHEY and CDR2 is SVGAGI. With 7 bases clipped from V and 10 bases from J, the junction kept 7 bases outside the gene matches. CDR3 length equals 12 residues. The CDR3 here is CASNRPTGGAFF. The CDR3 region has the DNA TGTGCCAGCAACCGTCCGACAGGGGGAGCTTTCTTT.